This T cell receptor beta chain was sequenced in a study of shared clonotypes between healthy human individuals (dated by TCRdb to 2019 to 2021). Background for the entire study: A couple of women and three men aged 18 to 49 years were included in the cohort. For each donor, CD4 naive and CD4 memory were each given three plates, CD8 naive was given two plates, and CD8 memory was given one plate. To estimate repertoire size and how much clonotype sharing occurs between individuals, the study deeply sequenced the blood TCR repertoires of several healthy adults. Different laboratories and diverse techniques were used to prepare libraries and sequence TCR repertoires, to increase sequencing depth and limit assay-specific biases. Between about 0.94 and 8.9 billion PBMCs per donor were obtained by leukapheresis. Broader findings and caveats from the paper: About 5% of naive CD4, 3% to 3.5% of naive CD8, 2.3% of memory CD4, and approximately 0.4% of memory CD8 clonotypes were shared across several donors. Naive subsets generally had larger estimated clonotype richness than memory subsets. Sampling was limited to blood, and TCR repertoires in tissue likely differ from TCR repertoires in blood. Pairwise subsampling led to the expectation that sequencing depth would affect the degree of clonotype sharing among donors. Compared with non-shared clonotypes, clonotypes shared by all four sorted-subset donors had higher generation probabilities. Because the study included only a small number of donors, the genetic and exposure-history diversity represented was limited. Even with the large sequencing depth, rarefaction of the sorted-subset datasets indicated that sequencing was incomplete.

The germline V gene gives CDR1 as SGHAT and CDR2 as FQNNGV. V is cut by 1 base and J by 3 bases, and the space between the germline ends is 18 bases. The cysteine opens and the phenylalanine closes a CDR3 of 17 amino acids. The kept DNA is CDR3 alone, 51 bases in frame from the first base. TCR CDR3 regions were amplified from genomic DNA by multiplex PCR using the deep immunoSEQ assay. Extracted genomic DNA from each cell subset was spread evenly across all wells of several immunoSEQ 96-well plates, with each plate serving as a replicate. Each replicate PCR for sorted subsets received approximately 220 ng genomic DNA, equal to around 32,000 T cell genomes. Purified libraries were quantified with a Qubit 3.0 fluorometer, sized on a Bioanalyzer 2100, and re-quantified with the KAPA Library Quantification kit. A separate single-read 150-cycle Illumina NextSeq 550 flow cell was used to sequence each immunoSEQ 96-well plate. For the original study's pipeline: The immunoSEQ output contained only junctional sequences without quality scores, so filtering could not match that applied to full-length reads. Sequences were annotated with PyIR, a Python wrapper for IgBLAST v1.9, and V/J genes and CDR3 were assigned using IMGT germline references. Reads were filtered out if the reads had weak V/J assignments (E-value above 1e-6), no CDR3, stop codons, out-of-frame junctions, or ambiguous translated residues. V3J clonotypes were defined as sequences sharing the same inferred V gene, J gene, and CDR3 amino acid sequence. To compute the percentage overlap between repertoires, the number of shared unique clonotypes was divided by the size of the smaller repertoire. Repertoire richness was assessed with RTK rarefaction, the Chao1 estimator, and Recon v2.1 estimates of unobserved clonotypes. For all TCRbeta clonotypes obtained by the gDNA method from a handful of donors, generation probabilities were computed with OLGA. The table comes from immuneACCESS by way of TCRdb, which keeps in-frame sequences with V and J called. Part of the clones is missing from these tables; in studies checked, under half for an unresolved V gene and the rest for unknown reasons. That table supplies the V and J calls and clone size; D and trimming were determined from the DNA. Present in this sample are about 2 million clones, around 96% of which were seen just once. Roughly 1.1% of the sample rests with the top ten.

CD8 naive samples consisted of CD45RO-negative cells that were positively selected for CCR7, yielding a CD45RA+CCR7+ population without TemRA cells. Healthy HIV-negative adults with no recently reported acute infections or vaccinations were included as donors. All donors were Caucasian adults living in Nashville, Tennessee, USA. After blood collection by leukapheresis, PBMCs were isolated using Ficoll-Histopaque density gradient centrifugation and then cryopreserved in the vapor phase of liquid nitrogen. Purity and quantity of every magnetically sorted T cell population were checked by analytical flow cytometry. Genomic DNA was isolated from each sorted fraction and quantified by UV absorbance on a Nanodrop 2000c. Points on this clone: What antigen it recognizes has not been identified. Base qualities are not recorded, but no much larger clone differs from it by a single base.

The sequencing sample was made of naive CD8+ T cells sorted from blood. Sample cell subset or site, as interpreted from the label and publication: CD45RA+CCR7+. This receptor chain uses TRBV11-2 and TRBJ2-5; confidence is insufficient to name the D gene. This TCR came from a man between 18 and 35 years old in good health. The sequence in DNA is TGTGCCAGCAGCTTAGTCCCCCCAGACAAGGCCGAAGAGACCCAGTACTTC. It specifies CASSLVPPDKAEETQYF.